This is a list of T cell receptor beta chains from one sample in a study of blood T cell repertoires in COVID-19. TCRdb's table, derived via immunoSEQ multiplex PCR, lists solely in-frame clones and lacks some. The sample lists around 78,000 clones; about 90% were seen once. The sequencing sample was made of peripheral blood. These receptors were obtained from a human donor in a cohort sampled during active COVID-19. CDR3s include the opening cysteine and the closing phenylalanine or tryptophan. The D gene is left open where the match is weak. Rows may omit the clone size; those that give it use once, few, many or a size class.

D: .; J: TRBJ2-3; size: .; V: TRBV11-3; CDR3: CASSTVAGLDTQYF; DNA: TGTGCCAGCAGCACCGTGGCAGGGTTAGATACGCAGTATTTT
D: .; J: TRBJ1-2; size: .; V: TRBV28; CDR3: CASSLDSTYGYTF; DNA: TGTGCCAGCAGTTTAGACTCCACCTATGGCTACACCTTC
D: TRBD2; J: TRBJ2-3; size: .; V: TRBV5-1; CDR3: CASATSGGQDTQYF; DNA: TGCGCCAGCGCTACTAGCGGGGGGCAAGATACGCAGTATTTT
D: TRBD2; J: TRBJ2-3; size: few; V: TRBV13; CDR3: CASRGTSLGENTDTQYF; DNA: TGTGCCAGCAGGGGGACTAGTTTAGGGGAGAACACAGATACGCAGTATTTT
D: TRBD2; J: TRBJ2-1; size: .; V: TRBV30; CDR3: CAWSVPTSGDNEQFF; DNA: TGTGCCTGGAGTGTACCGACTAGCGGGGACAATGAGCAGTTCTTC
D: TRBD1; J: TRBJ2-1; size: .; V: TRBV18; CDR3: CASSLDRGLERGPPFF; DNA: TGTGCCAGCTCACTGGACAGGGGGTTGGAAAGAGGGCCTCCGTTCTTC
D: TRBD1; J: TRBJ1-2; size: .; V: TRBV6-2/TRBV6-3; CDR3: CASSQTGQVNGYTF; DNA: TGTGCCAGCAGCCAAACGGGACAGGTCAACGGCTACACCTTC
D: TRBD1; J: TRBJ1-2; size: .; V: TRBV5-4; CDR3: CASSRETGEGGYTF; DNA: TGTGCCAGCAGCAGAGAAACAGGGGAAGGTGGCTACACCTTC
D: TRBD2; J: TRBJ2-7; size: .; V: TRBV6-5; CDR3: CASMGSSGGLYEQYF; DNA: TGTGCCAGCATGGGTTCTAGCGGGGGGCTCTACGAGCAGTACTTC
D: .; J: TRBJ1-2; size: once; V: TRBV5-6; CDR3: CASSARFGYTF; DNA: TGTGCCAGCAGCGCGAGGTTTGGCTACACCTTC
D: .; J: TRBJ2-7; size: .; V: TRBV6-5; CDR3: CASSLYRQPYEQYF; DNA: TGTGCCAGCAGTCTGTACCGACAGCCCTACGAGCAGTACTTC
D: TRBD1; J: TRBJ1-5; size: few; V: TRBV10-3; CDR3: CAISDSNRGYQPQHF; DNA: TGTGCCATCAGTGATTCAAACAGGGGCTATCAGCCCCAGCATTTT
D: .; J: TRBJ2-3; size: .; V: TRBV9; CDR3: CASSTASTDTQYF; DNA: TGTGCCAGCAGCACAGCTAGCACAGATACGCAGTATTTT
D: TRBD2; J: TRBJ2-3; size: .; V: TRBV5-1; CDR3: CASSLAASGTTDTQYF; DNA: TGCGCCAGCAGCTTGGCGGCTAGCGGGACGACAGATACGCAGTATTTT
D: .; J: TRBJ1-2; size: .; V: TRBV6-4; CDR3: CASSSTGLYGYTF; DNA: TGTGCCAGCAGTTCCACAGGGCTCTATGGCTACACCTTC
D: .; J: TRBJ1-3; size: .; V: TRBV6-2/TRBV6-3; CDR3: CASSQLSTGNTIYF; DNA: TGTGCCAGCAGCCAACTGTCCACTGGAAACACCATATATTTT
D: .; J: TRBJ2-5; size: .; V: TRBV7-2; CDR3: CASSQDGAPRETQYF; DNA: TGTGCCAGCAGCCAAGATGGGGCGCCACGGGAGACCCAGTACTTC
D: .; J: TRBJ2-7; size: .; V: TRBV27; CDR3: CASSPQWATVTYEQYF; DNA: TGTGCCAGCAGTCCCCAGTGGGCAACTGTGACCTACGAGCAGTACTTC
D: .; J: TRBJ2-3; size: .; V: TRBV5-6; CDR3: CASSLYSTDTQYF; DNA: TGTGCCAGCAGCTTGTATAGCACAGATACGCAGTATTTT
D: .; J: TRBJ2-3; size: .; V: TRBV5-1; CDR3: CASSLTSIDTQYF; DNA: TGCGCCAGCAGCTTGACTAGCATCGATACGCAGTATTTT
D: .; J: TRBJ1-5; size: .; V: TRBV30; CDR3: CAWSGGEGQPQHF; DNA: TGTGCCTGGAGCGGGGGGGAGGGTCAGCCCCAGCATTTT
D: .; J: TRBJ2-7; size: .; V: TRBV10-3; CDR3: CATRQRSYEQYF; DNA: TGTGCCACTAGACAGAGATCCTACGAGCAGTACTTC
D: TRBD2; J: TRBJ2-5; size: .; V: TRBV2; CDR3: CASRVAGGIQETQYF; DNA: TGTGCCAGCAGAGTAGCGGGAGGGATCCAAGAGACCCAGTACTTC
D: TRBD1; J: TRBJ2-7; size: .; V: TRBV18; CDR3: CASSPLGTGNSEQYF; DNA: TGTGCCAGCTCACCACTGGGGACAGGGAATAGCGAGCAGTACTTC
D: .; J: TRBJ2-1; size: .; V: TRBV20-1; CDR3: CSASGSGSKDNEQFF; DNA: TGCAGTGCTAGTGGTTCCGGGAGTAAGGACAATGAGCAGTTCTTC
D: .; J: TRBJ2-5; size: .; V: TRBV12-3/TRBV12-4; CDR3: CASSLDRETQYF; DNA: TGTGCCAGCAGTTTAGACAGAGAGACCCAGTACTTC
D: TRBD1; J: TRBJ1-2; size: .; V: TRBV19; CDR3: CASSPRTGKNYGYTF; DNA: TGTGCCAGTAGTCCACGGACAGGGAAGAACTATGGCTACACCTTC
D: TRBD1; J: TRBJ2-1; size: few; V: TRBV7-9; CDR3: CASSPPGQSNNEQFF; DNA: TGTGCCAGCAGCCCCCCGGGACAGAGTAACAATGAGCAGTTCTTC
D: TRBD1; J: TRBJ1-1; size: .; V: TRBV5-1; CDR3: CASSLDTGAHGEAFF; DNA: TGCGCCAGCAGCTTGGATACAGGGGCCCACGGTGAAGCTTTCTTT
D: .; J: TRBJ2-6; size: .; V: TRBV18; CDR3: CASSPDSIISGANVLTF; DNA: TGTGCCAGCTCTCCCGACAGCATTATCTCTGGGGCCAACGTCCTGACTTTC
D: .; J: TRBJ1-3; size: .; V: TRBV28; CDR3: CASSLLAQSGNTIYF; DNA: TGTGCCAGCAGTTTATTAGCCCAATCTGGAAACACCATATATTTT
D: .; J: TRBJ2-6; size: .; V: TRBV27; CDR3: CASSLATGPLIGANVLTF; DNA: TGTGCCAGCAGTCTGGCGACAGGTCCACTTATTGGGGCCAACGTCCTGACTTTC
D: .; J: TRBJ1-4; size: few; V: TRBV19; CDR3: CASKGARFNEKLFF; DNA: TGTGCCAGTAAAGGGGCGCGATTTAATGAAAAACTGTTTTTT
D: .; J: TRBJ2-3; size: .; V: TRBV7-6; CDR3: CASSPTGRGSTDTQYF; DNA: TGTGCCAGCAGCCCAACCGGGCGGGGAAGCACAGATACGCAGTATTTT
D: .; J: TRBJ2-7; size: .; V: TRBV19; CDR3: CASSIRAGISYEQYF; DNA: TGTGCCAGTAGTATACGGGCAGGGATTTCCTACGAGCAGTACTTC
D: .; J: TRBJ2-3; size: .; V: TRBV5-4; CDR3: CASRSGQSTDTQYF; DNA: TGTGCCAGCAGATCTGGACAGAGCACAGATACGCAGTATTTT
D: .; J: TRBJ2-4; size: .; V: TRBV5-1; CDR3: CASSLIGKNIQYF; DNA: TGCGCCAGCAGCTTGATCGGCAAAAACATTCAGTACTTC